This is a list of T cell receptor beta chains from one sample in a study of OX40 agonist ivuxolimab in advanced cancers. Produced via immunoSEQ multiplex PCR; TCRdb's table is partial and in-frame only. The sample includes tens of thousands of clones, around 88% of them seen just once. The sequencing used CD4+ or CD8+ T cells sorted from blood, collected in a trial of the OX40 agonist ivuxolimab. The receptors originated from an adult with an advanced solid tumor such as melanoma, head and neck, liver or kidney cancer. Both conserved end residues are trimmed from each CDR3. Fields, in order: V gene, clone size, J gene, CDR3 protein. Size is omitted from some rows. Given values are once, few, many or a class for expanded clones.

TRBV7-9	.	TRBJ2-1	ASSLPGLRSF
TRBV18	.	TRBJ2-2	ASSPGGRAVGELF
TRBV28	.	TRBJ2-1	ASSPLGAQQF
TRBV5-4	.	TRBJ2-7	ASSWGQPLGRSYEQY
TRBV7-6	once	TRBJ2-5	ASSLQETQY
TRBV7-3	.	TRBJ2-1	ASSLVRDYEQF
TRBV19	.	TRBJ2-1	ATRGDSGSSEQF
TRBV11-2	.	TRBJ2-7	ASRPLSGRYEQY
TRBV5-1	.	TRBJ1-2	ASSFGQGLNYGYT
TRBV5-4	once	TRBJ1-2	ASSTGLGPGYT
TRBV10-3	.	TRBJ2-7	AISDPKAGGSFEQY
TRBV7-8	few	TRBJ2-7	ASSRTHATSGNSYEQY
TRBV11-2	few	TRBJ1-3	ASSRDRGNTIY
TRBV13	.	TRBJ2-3	ASSLGGLSTDTQY
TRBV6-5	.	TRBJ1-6	ASQGYHNNSPLH
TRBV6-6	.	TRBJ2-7	ASSRLAGESQEQY
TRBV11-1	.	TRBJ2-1	ASSLHNEQF
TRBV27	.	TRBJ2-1	ASSLPGQAYNEQF
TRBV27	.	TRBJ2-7	ASSSETVHEQY
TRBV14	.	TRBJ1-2	ASSLTGAVYGYT
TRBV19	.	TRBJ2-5	ASSTRQGPRETQY
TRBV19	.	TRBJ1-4	ASRPLSTNEKLF
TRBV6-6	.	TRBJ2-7	ASSRHEQY
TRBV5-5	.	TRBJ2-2	ASSMEWGSGELF
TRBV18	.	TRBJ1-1	ASSPTENTEAF
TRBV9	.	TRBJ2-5	ASSVSGGGPTETQY
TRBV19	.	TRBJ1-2	ASLRRPGPSANYGYT
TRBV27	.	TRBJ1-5	ASSRAFNQPQH
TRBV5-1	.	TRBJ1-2	ASSLVASAIYGYT
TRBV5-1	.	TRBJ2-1	ASSPWTSGRREQF
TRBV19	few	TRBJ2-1	ASSKTSEQF
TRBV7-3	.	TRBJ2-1	ASSPPSRNEQF
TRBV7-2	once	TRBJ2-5	ASSQSTGQGIPLSD